These 26 T cell receptor beta chains were sequenced from one sample in a study of T cells after yellow fever vaccination. TCRdb reanalysed the 5' RACE reads using MiXCR and keeps one entry per CDR3 protein. The top ten clones hold approximately 39% of a sample with 100,000 to 150,000 distinct CDR3 sequences, 8.9% of them seen once. The source material was CD8+ T cells sorted from PBMCs, sampled on the day of the yellow fever booster vaccination. The receptors were gathered from a man in his late teens or twenties who received the YFV17D yellow fever vaccine.

This chain connects TRBV5-6 to TRBJ2-7; 7 positions match TRBD2. This CDR3 is 15 amino acids long. The germline gives CDR1 SGHDT, CDR2 YYEEEE. V gave up 3 bases and J gave up 7 bases; unmatched junction bases: 13. The CDR3 DNA follows: TGTGCCAGCAGCTCCCTCACTACCCCGCGGGGGGAGCAGTACGTC. It is translated as CASSSLTTPRGEQYV.

The V call is TRBV3-1, the J call TRBJ1-6; D is unclear. Germline-derived CDR1 and CDR2 are LGHDT and YNNKEL (reference sequence). This CDR3 spans 20 amino acids. Between the trimmed V and J ends, which lost 0 bases and 8 bases, there was a span of 26 bases. CDR3: CASSQEFSGKAAFDDSPLHF. The CDR3 bases are TGTGCCAGCAGCCAAGAATTTTCGGGTAAGGCGGCCTTCGACGATTCACCCCTCCACTTT.

The gene calls are TRBV4-1 and TRBJ1-6; 9 nucleotides agree with TRBD1. The CDR3 loop spans 16 amino acids. The J segment lost 6 bases and the V segment lost 3 bases, leaving 6 bases of the junction unmatched. Germline CDR1 MGHRA, CDR2 YSYEKL. The CDR3 nucleotides read TGCGCCAGCAGCCACTTTGGGACAGGGCTTAATTCACCCCTCCACTTT. Residues: CASSHFGTGLNSPLHF.

This clonotype has only one observation. At one end the junction does not follow the germline gene, possibly because of a read error. This chain connects TRBV3-1 to TRBJ1-3, with D maybe TRBD1 (5 bases). The V gene's germline CDR1 is LGHDT and CDR2 YNNKEL (reference sequence). The CDR3 is 18 amino acids. CDR3 sequence reads: CASSHQIGTSVSGNAIYF. In DNA form, the CDR3 reads TGTGCCAGCAGCCACCAGATCGGGACGAGTGTCTCTGGAAACGCCATATATTTT.

The chain recombines TRBV7-2 with TRBJ2-1; perhaps TRBD1 as D (5 bases). This CDR3 is built from 13 residues. From germline, CDR1 is SGHTA and CDR2 FQGNSA. The V end lost 1 base, the J end lost 10 bases, and 11 bases lay between the germline ends. The CDR3 coding sequence is TGTGCCAGCAGCTTAGTGAGTAAGGGGGAGCAGTTCTTC. Amino acid sequence: CASSLVSKGEQFF.

This clonotype was counted once. The genes are TRBV7-2 and TRBJ2-1, with TRBD2 identical over 11 bases. Losses at the gene ends were 0 bases for V and 1 base for J; bases not matched to a gene: 17. This CDR3 comprises 22 residues. Looked up from germline, CDR1 is SGHTA and CDR2 is FQGNSA. CDR3 region: CASSLAVILVSGGVGSYNEQFF. The CDR3 DNA is TGTGCCAGCAGCTTAGCGGTCATATTGGTTAGCGGGGGGGTTGGGTCCTACAATGAGCAGTTCTTC.

This clonotype occurred a few times. V and J are TRBV2 and TRBJ2-1, with unresolved D. Trimming cost V 0 bases and J 15 bases, with 12 bases left between them. The CDR3 totals 12 residues. CDR1 is SNHLY and CDR2 is FYNNEI in the germline V gene. In DNA, the CDR3 is TGTGCCAGCAGTGAAGCGCCGGGCCGTGGGTTCTTC. Its protein is CASSEAPGRGFF.

This clonotype was seen more than once but under ten times. The chain employs TRBV15 and TRBJ1-5; 7 bases are a match to TRBD1. Per the germline V gene, CDR1 is LNHNV and CDR2 is YYDKDF (reference sequence). Trimming at V came to 5 bases and at J to 3 bases, leaving 7 bases not matched to a gene. This CDR3 has 15 residues. For the CDR3, the DNA is TGTGCCACCAGCCCCCAGGGGGGAATCAATCAGCCCCAGCATTTT. Protein sequence: CATSPQGGINQPQHF.

The CDR3 here is CASSGGSGFNQPQHF. The DNA of the CDR3 is TGTGCCAGCAGCGGGGGGTCGGGGTTCAATCAGCCCCAGCATTTT. V gene TRBV12-3 or TRBV12-4 combines with J gene TRBJ1-5; possibly TRBD1 for D (5 bases). Trimming took off 6 bases at V and 3 bases at J, with 15 bases between the two ends. The CDR3 has 15 amino acids.

This clonotype came up many times. This sequence joins TRBV6-5 and TRBJ2-1; 9 bases are a match to TRBD2. The trim removed 7 bases at V and 7 bases at J, leaving 8 bases unmatched. CDR1 and CDR2 from the germline V gene are MNHEY and SVGAGI. This CDR3 has 14 residues. The CDR3 here is CASKIAGAINEQFF. DNA for the CDR3: TGTGCCAGCAAGATAGCGGGGGCAATAAATGAGCAGTTCTTC.

This clonotype has only a few counts. The gene calls are TRBV27 and TRBJ2-1; D may be TRBD2 (5 bases). Germline lookup yields CDR1 MNHEY and CDR2 SMNVEV (reference sequence). This CDR3 comprises 15 residues. V was cut by 5 bases and J by 7 bases, with 18 bases left in between. In DNA form, the CDR3 reads TGTGCCAGCAGTAAGCTAGCAGGCCCACGTAATGAGCAGTTCTTC. Amino acids: CASSKLAGPRNEQFF.

The gene calls are TRBV11-2 and TRBJ2-2; 7 bases line up with TRBD2. The CDR3 loop spans 14 amino acids. V trimming: 6 bases; J trimming: 3 bases; junction bases outside the gene matches: 4. Germline V gene sequence: CDR1 SGHAT, CDR2 FQNNGV. The CDR3 here is CASSGGDHTGELFF. In nucleotides, the CDR3 is TGTGCCAGCAGTGGGGGGGACCACACCGGGGAGCTGTTTTTT. The complete variable domain, with remaining parts taken from reference TRBV11-2 and TRBJ2-2, reads EAGVAQSPRYKIIEKRQSVAFWCNPISGHATLYWYQQILGQGPKLLIQFQNNGVVDDSQLPKDRFSAERLKGVDSTLKIQPAKLEDSAVYLCASSGGDHTGELFFGEGSRLTVL.

V gene TRBV6-5 combines with J gene TRBJ2-7; TRBD1 agrees at 11 bases. This CDR3 region has 14 residues. V dropped 3 bases and J dropped 5; count of bases not matched to a gene: 3. Germline V CDR1 and CDR2: MNHEY, SVGAGI. Here the CDR3 reads CASSYRDRGDEQYF. CDR3 nucleotide sequence: TGTGCCAGCAGTTATAGGGACAGGGGGGACGAGCAGTACTTC.

This clonotype was seen more than once but under ten times. The CDR3 DNA reads TGCGCCAGCAGCTCGAGACTAGCGGGGGGGCCGGAGACCCAGTACTTC. Translated: CASSSRLAGGPETQYF. The rearrangement uses TRBV5-1 and TRBJ2-5, with 14 bases fitting TRBD2. J lost 5 bases, V lost 3 bases, and 6 bases had no gene match. The CDR3 is 16 residues long. The germline gives CDR1 SGHRS, CDR2 YFSETQ.

This clonotype was detected ten times or more. The chain links TRBV7-9 to TRBJ2-1, with a tentative D call TRBD1 (5 bases). V gave up 1 base and J gave up 2 bases, with 18 bases separating them. The CDR3 length is 18 residues. Germline CDR1 SEHNR, CDR2 FQNEAQ (reference sequence). CDR3 protein: CASSLGYAMGPPYNEQFF. The CDR3 nucleotides are TGTGCCAGCAGCTTAGGTTACGCGATGGGGCCCCCCTACAATGAGCAGTTCTTC.

This sequence joins TRBV5-1 and TRBJ2-5; perhaps TRBD2 as D (6 bases). Trimming took off 4 bases at V and 1 base at J, with 11 bases between the two ends. The CDR3 has 14 residues. CDR1 is SGHRS, CDR2 YFSETQ, per germline. The CDR3 coding sequence is TGCGCCAGCAGCCCGGTGGGGGGCCAAGAGACCCAGTACTTC. Amino acid sequence: CASSPVGGQETQYF.

The chain combines TRBV7-2 with TRBJ2-1; TRBD1 matches at 8 bases. The V gene's germline CDR1 is SGHTA and CDR2 FQGNSA. Trimming cost V 5 bases and J 5 bases; bases outside gene matches: 11. CDR3 length: 16 residues. CDR3 residues: CASSTYSDRADNEQFF. DNA for the CDR3: TGTGCCAGCAGCACTTACTCGGACAGGGCCGACAATGAGCAGTTCTTC.

This clonotype has a handful of counts. This CDR3 is CASSQVPDLMNTEAFF. CDR3 DNA: TGTGCCAGCAGCCAAGTCCCGGACCTGATGAACACTGAAGCTTTCTTT. The V call is TRBV4-2, the J call TRBJ1-1; D is unresolved. Between the trimmed V and J ends, which lost 1 base and 0 bases, there was a span of 12 bases. Germline CDR1 and CDR2: LGHNA and YNFKEQ. The CDR3 spans 16 residues.

V and J are TRBV15 and TRBJ2-1, with 8 positions matching TRBD2. The CDR3 runs to 17 residues. The germline V gene has CDR1 LNHNV and CDR2 YYDKDF (reference sequence). The junction had 7 bases not matched to a gene; V was cut back by 3 bases and J by 0 bases. CDR3 protein: CATSRDFSGASYNEQFF. CDR3 nucleotide sequence: TGTGCCACCAGCAGGGACTTTAGCGGGGCCTCCTACAATGAGCAGTTCTTC.

This clonotype was picked up a small number of times. Mismatch with germline at one junction end may stem from a read error. V and J are TRBV27 and TRBJ1-1, with TRBD1 matching 10 bases. This CDR3 region has 13 residues. Looked up from germline, CDR1 is MNHEY and CDR2 is SMNVEV (reference sequence). DNA for the CDR3: TGTGCCAGCAGTTTCCCCGGGACAGGGGTGTTCATCTTT. It is translated as CASSFPGTGVFIF.

This clonotype has at least ten counts. The CDR3 is CASSQGDEKLFF. The CDR3 nucleotides are TGTGCCAGCAGCCAGGGGGACGAAAAACTGTTTTTT. This sequence joins TRBV25-1 and TRBJ1-4; TRBD1 agrees at 7 bases. V dropped 6 bases and J dropped 8; count of bases not matched to a gene: 3. Germline V gene lookup returns CDR1 MGHDK and CDR2 SYGVNS. The CDR3 is 12 amino acids.

This clonotype has ten or more counts. The chain links TRBV9 to TRBJ2-7; tentative D call: TRBD1 (5 bases). Per germline, CDR1 SGDLS and CDR2 YYNGEE. V lost 0 bases to trimming and J lost 6 bases, with 7 bases between them. There are 12 residues in the CDR3. The CDR3: CASSVGRGEQYF. CDR3 DNA sequence: TGTGCCAGCAGCGTAGGTAGGGGCGAGCAGTACTTC.

The chain employs TRBV28 and TRBJ2-5; D tentatively reads TRBD1 or TRBD2 (5 bases each). V lost 3 bases and J 4 bases, leaving 15 bases between the germline ends. CDR3 length: 15 amino acids. Germline V gene sequence: CDR1 MDHEN, CDR2 SYDVKM. The CDR3 region is CASSLGVLRGETQYF. Written as DNA, the CDR3 is TGTGCCAGCAGTTTGGGGGTCCTAAGGGGAGAGACCCAGTACTTC.

This clonotype was counted at least ten times. The chain combines TRBV6-5 with TRBJ2-2; 7 bases match TRBD2. The length of the CDR3 is 14 residues. The germline V gene has CDR1 MNHEY and CDR2 SVGAGI. J lost 6 bases, V lost 6 bases, and 7 bases had no gene match. The CDR3 nucleotides read TGTGCCAGCAGCCGTAACGGGAGGTCCGGGGAGCTGTTTTTT. Its protein is CASSRNGRSGELFF.

Ten or more counts support this clonotype. The chain links TRBV2 to TRBJ1-6, with D maybe TRBD1 (5 bases). Trimming stripped 6 bases from V and 9 bases from J, with 18 bases between. The length of the CDR3 is 15 residues. Germline loops: CDR1 SNHLY, CDR2 FYNNEI. CDR3 region: CASSDGGTGRSPLHF. In nucleotides, the CDR3 is TGTGCCAGCAGCGATGGGGGGACGGGCCGTTCACCCCTCCACTTT.

A few counts support this clonotype. J is TRBJ2-2 and V is TRBV6-2 or TRBV6-3, with 7 bases lining up with TRBD1. Germline V lookup: CDR1 MNHEY, CDR2 SVGEGT. With V trimmed by 0 bases and J by 6 bases, 10 bases remained unmatched. There are 17 residues in the CDR3. The CDR3 coding sequence is TGTGCCAGCAGTTACTCGGGGACAGATCTCACGCCCGGGGAGCTGTTTTTT. This translates into CASSYSGTDLTPGELFF.